This TCR beta chain was captured in a study of blood T cell repertoires in COVID-19. Study in general: Sample material is recorded as cDNA or gDNA derived from T cells, B-cell-depleted T cells, or PBMCs.

The CDR3 has 13 residues. Germline assignment: CDR1 GTSNPN and CDR2 SVGIG (reference sequence). Trimming removed 8 bases from V and 4 bases from J, with 14 bases in between. The method was immunoSEQ multiplex PCR; TCRdb's version includes in-frame clones alone and lacks a portion of them. The sample includes 130,000 to 150,000 clones, over 70% of them seen just once. The study drew participants aged about 18 to 89 years from fewer than 30 US areas. Cohort 3 recovered donors had two negative PCRs, clearance, or symptom resolution. This TCR derives from a man aged 60-69 years who had recovered from COVID-19. The rearrangement joins TRBV30 to TRBJ2-2; D is unclear. Sequenced material: PBMCs or T cells enriched from blood (not recorded which). In DNA, the CDR3 is TGTGCCCGCTATGAATGGAGCACCGGGGAGCTGTTTTTT. Protein product: CARYEWSTGELFF.